This is a list of T cell receptor beta chains from one sample in a study of regulatory T cells in long-lasting Graves disease. One entry per CDR3 protein results from TCRdb running MiXCR on the multiplex PCR reads. The profile shows over 450,000 distinct CDR3 sequences, 20% to 25% of them singletons. The source material was peripheral blood mononuclear cells (PBMCs), sampled when the disease was refractory, from a patient treated with antithyroid drugs. The source is a female donor with Graves disease. CDR3s leave out the opening cysteine and the closing phenylalanine or tryptophan.

j_gene: TRBJ1-3
v_gene: TRBV6-2/TRBV6-3
CDR3aa: ASSYETASGNTIY

j_gene: TRBJ2-5
v_gene: TRBV28
CDR3aa: ASSSGSEETQY

j_gene: TRBJ2-7
v_gene: TRBV7-2
CDR3aa: ASSLGGGVQY

j_gene: TRBJ2-6
v_gene: TRBV28
CDR3aa: ASRRGAAGANVLT

j_gene: TRBJ1-4
v_gene: TRBV7-8
CDR3aa: AGSRTGQGGFEKLF

j_gene: TRBJ1-2
v_gene: TRBV10-3
CDR3aa: AISLRQGFGEGYT

j_gene: TRBJ2-1
v_gene: TRBV28
CDR3aa: ASSLGTAYNEQF

j_gene: TRBJ2-5
v_gene: TRBV20-1
CDR3aa: SARGQGSSQETQY

j_gene: TRBJ1-5
v_gene: TRBV7-9
CDR3aa: ASSPSTGGENQPQH

j_gene: TRBJ1-5
v_gene: TRBV11-2
CDR3aa: ASSSPGQGFQNQPQH

j_gene: TRBJ1-1
v_gene: TRBV5-4
CDR3aa: ASGRGAENTEAF

j_gene: TRBJ1-2
v_gene: TRBV28
CDR3aa: ASMARSFYGYT

j_gene: TRBJ2-5
v_gene: TRBV27
CDR3aa: ASSLSPSGSAGRWETQY

j_gene: TRBJ2-7
v_gene: TRBV12-3/TRBV12-4
CDR3aa: ASSLRRGYEQY

j_gene: TRBJ1-2
v_gene: TRBV27
CDR3aa: ASSSTGSYGYT

j_gene: TRBJ1-3
v_gene: TRBV6-1
CDR3aa: ASSDWTASSGNTVY

j_gene: TRBJ1-1
v_gene: TRBV6-1
CDR3aa: ASILGSGNTEAF

j_gene: TRBJ1-5
v_gene: TRBV19
CDR3aa: ASSTSLGAYNQPQH

j_gene: TRBJ2-5
v_gene: TRBV2
CDR3aa: ASSQIEETQY

j_gene: TRBJ2-7
v_gene: TRBV7-2
CDR3aa: ASSQVARSPSYEQY

j_gene: TRBJ2-2
v_gene: TRBV12-3/TRBV12-4
CDR3aa: ASSLRQGETGELF

j_gene: TRBJ1-2
v_gene: TRBV28
CDR3aa: ASLAGGGSPGYT

j_gene: TRBJ1-1
v_gene: TRBV12-5
CDR3aa: ASGFYPIRGMNTEAF

j_gene: TRBJ2-1
v_gene: TRBV11-2
CDR3aa: ASSQGYSENEQF

j_gene: TRBJ2-2
v_gene: TRBV20-1
CDR3aa: SARGTSGGTGELF

j_gene: TRBJ1-4
v_gene: TRBV5-1
CDR3aa: ASSYRDSLNEKLF

j_gene: TRBJ2-2
v_gene: TRBV5-4
CDR3aa: ASSLELRERPTGELF

j_gene: TRBJ2-5
v_gene: TRBV6-5
CDR3aa: ASSYSKDRGSAETQY

j_gene: TRBJ2-5
v_gene: TRBV24-1
CDR3aa: ATSDSGFQY

j_gene: TRBJ2-7
v_gene: TRBV7-8
CDR3aa: ASSSQGVEGYEQY

j_gene: TRBJ2-3
v_gene: TRBV6-5
CDR3aa: ASSYAASGTADTQY

j_gene: TRBJ2-5
v_gene: TRBV2
CDR3aa: ASSEARVQETQY

j_gene: TRBJ2-1
v_gene: TRBV7-9
CDR3aa: ASSSDREVTHNEQF

j_gene: TRBJ1-3
v_gene: TRBV3-1
CDR3aa: ASSLMFYSGNTIY

j_gene: TRBJ1-1
v_gene: TRBV29-1
CDR3aa: SGWDAGNTEAF

j_gene: TRBJ1-5
v_gene: TRBV12-3/TRBV12-4
CDR3aa: ASSQRGGIQPQH

j_gene: TRBJ2-7
v_gene: TRBV13
CDR3aa: ASSSLGDEQY

j_gene: TRBJ1-5
v_gene: TRBV15
CDR3aa: ATSRTQDREGQPPH

j_gene: TRBJ2-2
v_gene: TRBV9
CDR3aa: ASSVGLNTGWDTGELF

j_gene: TRBJ1-5
v_gene: TRBV28
CDR3aa: ASTTPHLRGPYQPQH

j_gene: TRBJ1-4
v_gene: TRBV6-2/TRBV6-3
CDR3aa: ASSYRGRGYERLF

j_gene: TRBJ2-7
v_gene: TRBV11-2
CDR3aa: ASSPATGIFYEQY

j_gene: TRBJ2-7
v_gene: TRBV20-1
CDR3aa: SAFDNSYEQY

j_gene: TRBJ1-1
v_gene: TRBV28
CDR3aa: ASSLGSWANTEAF

j_gene: TRBJ1-5
v_gene: TRBV24-1
CDR3aa: ATSESGTGQPQH

j_gene: TRBJ1-4
v_gene: TRBV28
CDR3aa: ASSLPRDRDEKLF

j_gene: TRBJ1-6
v_gene: TRBV18
CDR3aa: ASSSDTSSYNSPLH

j_gene: TRBJ2-1
v_gene: TRBV19
CDR3aa: ASKLAGSPYNEQF

j_gene: TRBJ1-5
v_gene: TRBV28
CDR3aa: ASSFSRASNQPQH

j_gene: TRBJ2-5
v_gene: TRBV29-1
CDR3aa: SVEGAQETQY

j_gene: TRBJ1-1
v_gene: TRBV30
CDR3aa: AWSRSGGTEAF